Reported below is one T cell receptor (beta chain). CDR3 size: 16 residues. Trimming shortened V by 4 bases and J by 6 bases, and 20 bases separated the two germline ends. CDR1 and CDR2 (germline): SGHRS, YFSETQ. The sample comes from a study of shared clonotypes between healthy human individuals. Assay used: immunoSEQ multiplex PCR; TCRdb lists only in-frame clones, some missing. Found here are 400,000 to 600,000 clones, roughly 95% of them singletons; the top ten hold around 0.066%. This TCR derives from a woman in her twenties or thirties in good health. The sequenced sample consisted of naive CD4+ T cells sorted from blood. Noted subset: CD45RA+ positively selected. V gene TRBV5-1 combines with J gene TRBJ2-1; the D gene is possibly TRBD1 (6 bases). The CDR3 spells CASSRSPPRGGNEQFF. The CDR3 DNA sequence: TGCGCCAGCAGCCGGTCTCCTCCCAGGGGTGGCAATGAGCAGTTCTTC.